This TCR beta chain comes out of a study of shared T cell receptors in the human thymus. With 1 base clipped from V and 3 bases from J, the junction kept 7 bases outside the gene matches. The germline V gene encodes CDR1 LGHNA and CDR2 YSLEER. CDR3 size: 17 residues. Libraries were prepared by immunoSEQ multiplex PCR; TCRdb keeps only in-frame clonotypes and omits some of them. The table includes hundreds of thousands of clones, over 75% detected once. These data also featured in a second study, about human thymus T cells.

The receptor's source is a boy under two years old with a congenital heart defect. The chain links TRBV4-3 to TRBJ2-1; 9 positions agree with TRBD1. The specimen was thymocytes. For the CDR3, the DNA is TGCGCCAGCAGCCAAGCGACCCGGACAGGGGACTACAATGAGCAGTTCTTC. It specifies CASSQATRTGDYNEQFF.